A selection of T cell receptor beta chains follows, all from one sample in a study of CD8+CD57+ T cells in acquired aplastic anemia. TCRdb re-called the reads with MiXCR, one entry per CDR3 protein. The top ten hold 3% to 5% of the sample, which has about 400,000 distinct CDR3 sequences, 55% to 70% seen once. Specimen: sorted CD4+, CD8+, or CD8+CD57+ T cells (not recorded which) from PBMCs. Source of these receptors: a human donor in good health, serving as a control. Both conserved end residues are part of each CDR3. Each record gives: D gene, V gene, clone size, J gene, CDR3 protein, CDR3 DNA. D genes are given only for firm matches. Not every row has a clone size; where given, it reads once, few, many or a size class.

.	TRBV20-1	.	TRBJ1-5	CSARIRGNQPQHF	TGCAGTGCTCGGATCCGGGGGAATCAGCCCCAGCATTTT
TRBD1	TRBV7-2	few	TRBJ1-1	CASSGRQGARGDNF	TGTGCCAGCAGCGGACGACAGGGGGCCCGGGGGGATAACTTT
.	TRBV7-2	.	TRBJ1-2	CASSLALGSRYGYTF	TGTGCCAGCAGCTTAGCGCTAGGGTCTCGATATGGCTACACCTTC
TRBD1	TRBV10-1	.	TRBJ1-4	CASSTVSGQNEKLFF	TGCGCCAGTAGTACAGTGTCGGGACAGAATGAAAAACTGTTTTTT
.	TRBV12-3/TRBV12-4	.	TRBJ1-5	CASSSQVSKQPQHF	TGTGCTAGCAGTTCTCAAGTAAGCAAGCAGCCCCAGCATTTT
TRBD1	TRBV7-9	.	TRBJ2-7	CASSSLGQGYEKYF	TGTGCCAGCAGCTCCCTTGGACAGGGCTACGAGAAGTACTTC
.	TRBV20-1	.	TRBJ1-4	CSARPRRTYELFF	TGCAGTGCTAGACCGCGGCGCACCTACGAACTGTTTTTT
.	TRBV7-2	.	TRBJ2-2	CASSSQQKEGTETFF	TGTGCCAGCAGCTCGCAACAGAAGGAGGGCACAGAGACGTTTTTT
TRBD1	TRBV2	many	TRBJ1-2	CAISPRGTTNYGYTF	TGTGCCATCTCTCCCAGGGGGACAACTAACTATGGCTACACCTTC
.	TRBV20-1	many	TRBJ2-3	CSSLGSGTDTQYF	TGCAGCTCTCTCGGGTCTGGCACAGATACGCAGTATTTT
TRBD1	TRBV7-9	many	TRBJ1-1	CASSPRQGVNTEAFF	TGTGCCAGCAGCCCTCGACAGGGGGTGAACACTGAAGCTTTCTTT
.	TRBV12-5	many	TRBJ1-5	CASGQWFEGLRVQPQHF	TGTGCTAGTGGCCAGTGGTTTGAGGGCTTAAGGGTTCAGCCCCAGCATTTT
.	TRBV6-4	.	TRBJ1-5	CASSLVSGSQPQHF	TGTGCCAGCAGTTTAGTGTCGGGGTCTCAGCCCCAGCATTTT
.	TRBV12-3/TRBV12-4	.	TRBJ2-4	CASSPSGRNNQYF	TGTGCCAGCAGTCCATCGGGACGCAACAATCAGTACTTC
.	TRBV7-2	many	TRBJ2-7	CASSFKYDGVEQYF	TGTGCCAGCAGCTTCAAGTACGATGGGGTCGAGCAGTACTTC
TRBD1	TRBV6-5	many	TRBJ1-2	CASSGTGGNYGYTF	TGTGCCAGCAGTGGGACAGGGGGAAACTATGGCTACACCTTC
TRBD1	TRBV6-2/TRBV6-3	many	TRBJ1-2	CASSYGQGEVYGYTF	TGTGCCAGCAGTTACGGTCAGGGGGAGGTCTATGGCTACACCTTC
TRBD1	TRBV7-2	.	TRBJ2-7	CASSPTTGHAKPYEQYF	TGTGCCAGCAGCCCGACGACAGGGCACGCAAAACCCTACGAGCAGTACTTC
.	TRBV19	few	TRBJ1-5	CASVGANPGFRETDKGSLNQPQHF	TGTGCCAGTGTAGGGGCGAATCCGGGATTCAGGGAAACAGACAAGGGATCGCTAAATCAGCCCCAGCATTTT
.	TRBV7-2	few	TRBJ2-2	CASSSHTGELFF	TGTGCCAGCAGCTCCCACACCGGGGAGCTGTTTTTT
.	TRBV2	.	TRBJ2-1	CASSARGATYNEQFF	TGCGCCAGCAGTGCGAGGGGGGCGACCTACAATGAGCAGTTCTTC
TRBD1	TRBV5-6	.	TRBJ1-2	CASSFPGTVMYGYTF	TGTGCCAGCAGTTTCCCCGGGACAGTTATGTATGGCTACACCTTC
.	TRBV11-2	.	TRBJ1-1	CASSRSDEAFF	TGTGCCAGCAGCCGTTCGGATGAAGCTTTCTTT
TRBD1	TRBV12-3/TRBV12-4	.	TRBJ2-5	CASSPTGTGLAEETQYF	TGTGCCAGCAGCCCTACCGGGACAGGGCTTGCAGAAGAGACCCAGTACTTC
.	TRBV19	.	TRBJ2-6	CASSRVLSGANVLTF	TGTGCCAGTAGTCGAGTCCTCTCTGGGGCCAACGTCCTGACTTTC
.	TRBV12-3/TRBV12-4	.	TRBJ1-2	CASSPGGQDYGYTF	TGTGCCAGCAGCCCGGGGGGGCAAGACTATGGCTACACCTTC
.	TRBV15	few	TRBJ1-4	CATSRDRGDEKLFF	TGTGCCACCAGCAGAGATAGAGGGGATGAAAAACTGTTTTTT
.	TRBV2	.	TRBJ2-7	CASSVDSSYEQYF	TGTGCCAGCAGTGTAGACAGCTCCTACGAGCAGTACTTC
.	TRBV15	.	TRBJ1-2	CATSRDLEGGNYGYTF	TGTGCCACCAGCAGAGATCTCGAGGGAGGTAACTATGGCTACACCTTC
TRBD1	TRBV7-6	many	TRBJ1-2	CASSLRQGYGYTF	TGTGCCAGCAGCTTACGACAGGGATATGGCTACACCTTC